The 17 T cell receptor beta chains listed next were all sequenced from one sample in a study of control samples from healthy donors and cancer patients. The method was immunoSEQ multiplex PCR; TCRdb's version includes in-frame clones alone and lacks a portion of them. The sample has around 100,000 clones, 80% to 90% seen once. The sequenced material came from PBMCs. Receptors originate from a man aged 55 to 69 with lung cancer.

The genes are TRBV7-7 and TRBJ2-3; TRBD2 matches at 8 bases. The ends lost 1 base at V and 3 bases at J; junction bases unmatched: 6. CDR3 length: 16 amino acids. CDR1 SSHAT and CDR2 FNYEAQ come from the germline V gene (reference sequence). CDR3 in amino acids: CASSLGTSLITDTQYF. In DNA form, the CDR3 reads TGTGCCAGCAGCTTAGGGACTAGCCTTATAACAGATACGCAGTATTTT.

V gene TRBV5-1 combines with J gene TRBJ2-1; 9 bases fit TRBD2. V lost 2 bases, J lost 12 bases, and 12 bases stayed unmatched. Germline assignment: CDR1 SGHRS and CDR2 YFSETQ. The CDR3 runs 15 residues. The CDR3 protein is CASSLGTAGGPGQFF. The CDR3 coding sequence is TGCGCCAGCAGCTTAGGGACAGCGGGGGGCCCCGGGCAGTTCTTC.

This chain links TRBV4-2 with TRBJ2-3; possible D gene TRBD1, 5 bases. CDR1 is LGHNA, CDR2 YNFKEQ, per germline. V gave up 3 bases and J gave up 1 base, with 8 bases separating them. The CDR3 extends over 14 amino acids. The CDR3 region has the DNA TGTGCCAGCAGCCAGCAGGGTGGCACAGATACGCAGTATTTT. Protein product: CASSQQGGTDTQYF.

The chain joins TRBV7-6 to TRBJ2-1, with 16 bases fitting TRBD2. Germline V gives CDR1 SGHVS, CDR2 FNYEAQ. The CDR3 consists of 17 residues. J lost 4 bases, V lost 5 bases, and 5 bases had no gene match. The CDR3 region has the DNA TGTGCCAGCAGCCGAACGGGACTAGCGGGGGGGTACAATGAGCAGTTCTTC. Its translation: CASSRTGLAGGYNEQFF.

The chain combines TRBV5-1 with TRBJ1-1; 10 nucleotides line up with TRBD1. This CDR3 spans 15 amino acids. Germline values: CDR1 SGHRS, CDR2 YFSETQ. J gave up 13 bases and V 2 bases, and 14 bases lay outside the gene matches. The CDR3 spells CASSFSTGTGADVFF. In DNA form, the CDR3 reads TGCGCCAGCAGCTTCTCTACCGGGACAGGGGCTGATGTTTTCTTT.

V usage is TRBV5-8 and J usage is TRBJ2-5, with 13 bases that match TRBD2. The CDR3 is 19 amino acids. V dropped 3 bases and J dropped 2; count of bases not matched to a gene: 13. In germline, CDR1 is SGHTS, CDR2 YDEGEE. Here the CDR3 reads CASSYRTSGGRGAQETQYF. The CDR3 DNA sequence: TGTGCCAGCAGCTACCGGACTAGCGGGGGCCGAGGCGCACAAGAGACCCAGTACTTC.

V and J are TRBV4-2 and TRBJ1-2, with D possibly matching TRBD1 (5 bases). This CDR3 spans 18 amino acids. Trimming removed 1 base at V and 5 bases at J, with 23 bases between. Germline loops: CDR1 LGHNA, CDR2 YNFKEQ. Here the CDR3 reads CASSQGGYKVEEGYGYTF. The DNA of the CDR3 is TGTGCCAGCAGCCAAGGTGGTTATAAGGTGGAGGAGGGGTATGGCTACACCTTC.

This rearrangement joins TRBV3-1 (or the pseudogene TRBV3-2) to TRBJ2-6, with 9 positions matching TRBD1. Germline lookup yields CDR1 LGHDT and CDR2 YNNKEL (reference sequence). With V trimmed by 3 bases and J by 3 bases, 0 bases remained unmatched. The CDR3 extends over 15 amino acids. The CDR3 region is CASSQTGGGANVLTF. In DNA form, the CDR3 reads TGTGCCAGCAGCCAGACAGGGGGTGGGGCCAACGTCCTGACTTTC.

The chain employs TRBV25-1 and TRBJ1-1; 8 positions agree with TRBD1. V lost 3 bases and J lost 5; bases outside the gene matches: 8. This CDR3 region has 15 residues. Germline CDR1 reads MGHDK; CDR2 reads SYGVNS. The chain's CDR3 is CASSDQTRGQTEAFF. In DNA, the CDR3 is TGTGCCAGCAGTGATCAAACCAGGGGGCAAACTGAAGCTTTCTTT.

The chain recombines TRBV10-2 with TRBJ2-5; 9 positions match TRBD1. Germline CDR1 WSHSY, CDR2 SAAADI. The CDR3 runs to 16 residues. The junction had 8 bases not matched to a gene; V was cut back by 4 bases and J by 2 bases. The CDR3 loop reads CASSVGQGVGQETQYF. The CDR3 nucleotides are TGCGCCAGCAGTGTGGGACAGGGCGTAGGACAAGAGACCCAGTACTTC.

The J gene is TRBJ2-5, the V gene TRBV11-3; 10 bases map to TRBD1. The germline CDR1 and CDR2 sequences are SGHNT and YENEEA. CDR3 size: 15 residues. V lost 5 bases, J lost 5 bases, and 8 bases stayed unmatched. CDR3 in DNA: TGTGCCAGCAGCCCAACGACAGGGGGCTATGAGACCCAGTACTTC. Translating it yields CASSPTTGGYETQYF.

The V call is TRBV10-3, the J call TRBJ2-3; TRBD1 aligns across 7 bases. Germline CDR1 is ENHRY and CDR2 is SYGVKD. V was pared by 6 bases and J by 4 bases, with 1 base of the junction left unmatched. The CDR3 runs to 12 residues. The CDR3 is CAISQGADTQYF. Here the CDR3 DNA reads TGTGCCATCAGCCAGGGGGCAGATACGCAGTATTTT.

The J gene is TRBJ2-6, the V gene TRBV3-1 (or the pseudogene TRBV3-2); D remains ambiguous. The ends were cut back, 2 bases at V and 0 bases at J, with 8 bases in the middle. This CDR3 has 16 residues. Germline V gives CDR1 LGHDT, CDR2 YNNKEL (reference sequence). As DNA, the CDR3 is TGTGCCAGCAGCCAAAAAAGGTTCTCTGGGGCCAACGTCCTGACTTTC. Translation gives CASSQKRFSGANVLTF.

V usage is TRBV4-2 and J usage is TRBJ2-1; 7 bases map to TRBD2. CDR3 length: 14 amino acids. CDR1 is LGHNA, CDR2 YNFKEQ, per germline. The trim removed 4 bases at V and 7 bases at J, leaving 7 bases unmatched. The CDR3 reads CASSLSGAENEQFF. The CDR3 bases are TGTGCCAGCAGCCTAAGCGGGGCCGAGAATGAGCAGTTCTTC.

The V and J genes are TRBV23-1 and TRBJ2-7, with a possible D match to TRBD1 (5 bases). TRBV23-1 is labeled an ORF, and its function is uncertain. The V end lost 0 bases, the J end lost 5 bases, and 11 bases lay between the germline ends. This CDR3 is built from 14 residues. The CDR3 DNA reads as TGCGCCAGCAGTCAATCAGAGCAGGGTGACGAGCAGTACGTC. This gives the protein CASSQSEQGDEQYV.

J is TRBJ1-4 and V is TRBV15; D perhaps matches TRBD1 (5 bases). CDR1 and CDR2 (germline): LNHNV, YYDKDF (reference sequence). The V and J ends lost 3 bases and 2 bases respectively, with 10 bases between them. The CDR3 sequence is 15 residues long. The CDR3 sequence: CATSRGGGTNEKLFF. The CDR3 DNA is TGTGCCACCAGCAGGGGGGGAGGGACTAATGAAAAACTGTTTTTT.

The chain uses TRBV7-2 and TRBJ1-1; 7 positions agree with TRBD1. The trim removed 4 bases at V and 0 bases at J, leaving 5 bases unmatched. This CDR3 has 15 amino acids. CDR1 SGHTA and CDR2 FQGNSA come from the germline V gene. This chain's CDR3 is CASSYSGQLNTEAFF. CDR3 DNA: TGTGCCAGCAGCTACTCGGGACAGCTGAACACTGAAGCTTTCTTT.